This T cell receptor beta chain stems from a study of T cell responses to AZD1222 COVID-19 vaccine. TCRdb's copy holds only in-frame clones and misses some; the assay was immunoSEQ multiplex PCR. The repertoire holds over 60,000 clones, around nine tenths seen once, with approximately 4.8% in the top ten. Comment on this clone: Its cognate antigen is unknown.

Overall study results and limits: Females made up more of the donors, who were largely white British, and clonal diversity may have come out too low.

This CDR3 is 14 amino acids long. The germline V gene has CDR1 MDHEN and CDR2 SYDVKM. Trimming removed 5 bases from V and 4 bases from J, with 12 bases in between. Sequenced here: peripheral blood, sampled 28 days after the second dose of the MenACWY control vaccine. The rearrangement joins TRBV28 to TRBJ1-5; TRBD1 might be the D (5 bases). This receptor was taken from an adult who received the MenACWY meningococcal vaccine as a control. The CDR3 region has the DNA TGTGCCAGCAGTCGAATGGGGGTTAATCAGCCCCAGCATTTT. This sequence encodes CASSRMGVNQPQHF.